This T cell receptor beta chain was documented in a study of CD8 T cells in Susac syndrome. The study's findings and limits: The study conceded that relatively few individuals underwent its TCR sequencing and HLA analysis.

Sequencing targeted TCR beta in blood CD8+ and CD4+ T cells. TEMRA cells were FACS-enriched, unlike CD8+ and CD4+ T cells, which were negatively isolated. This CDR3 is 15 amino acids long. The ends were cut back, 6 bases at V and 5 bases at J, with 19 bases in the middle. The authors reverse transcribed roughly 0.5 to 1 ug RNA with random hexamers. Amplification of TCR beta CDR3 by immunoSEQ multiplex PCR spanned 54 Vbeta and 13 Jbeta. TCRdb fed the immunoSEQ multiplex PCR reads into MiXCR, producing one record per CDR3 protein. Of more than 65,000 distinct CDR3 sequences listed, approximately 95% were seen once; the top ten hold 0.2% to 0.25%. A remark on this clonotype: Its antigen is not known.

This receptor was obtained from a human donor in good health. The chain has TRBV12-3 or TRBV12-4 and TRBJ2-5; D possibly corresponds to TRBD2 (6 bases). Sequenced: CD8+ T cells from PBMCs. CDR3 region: CASSLLGGPGETQYF. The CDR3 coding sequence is TGTGCCAGCAGCCTCCTCGGGGGTCCAGGGGAGACCCAGTACTTC.